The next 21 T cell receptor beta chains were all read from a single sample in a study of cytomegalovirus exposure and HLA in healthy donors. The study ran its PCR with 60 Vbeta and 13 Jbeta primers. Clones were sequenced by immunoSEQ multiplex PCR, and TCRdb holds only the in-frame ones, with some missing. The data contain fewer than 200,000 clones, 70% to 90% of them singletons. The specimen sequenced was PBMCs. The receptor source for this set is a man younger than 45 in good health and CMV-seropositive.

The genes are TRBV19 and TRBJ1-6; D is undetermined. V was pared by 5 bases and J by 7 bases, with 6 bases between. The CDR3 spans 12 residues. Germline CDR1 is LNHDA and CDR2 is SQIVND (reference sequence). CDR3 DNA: TGTGCCAGTAGTCCTCAGAATTCACCCCTCCACTTT. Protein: CASSPQNSPLHF.

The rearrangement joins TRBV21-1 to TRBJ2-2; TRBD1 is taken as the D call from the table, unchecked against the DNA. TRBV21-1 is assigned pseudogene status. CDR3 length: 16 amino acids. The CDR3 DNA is TGTGCCAGCAGCAAACGACAGGGGGCGGGAACCGGGGAGCTGTTTTTT. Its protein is CASSKRQGAGTGELFF.

CDR3 DNA: TGTGCCAGCAGTGAATTTAACGGTCATAACACTGAAGCTTTCTTT. Translating gives CASSEFNGHNTEAFF. V is TRBV25-1 and J is TRBJ1-1, with D uncertain. The V and J ends lost 1 base and 2 bases respectively, with 11 bases between them. CDR3 length equals 15 residues. CDR1 and CDR2 from the germline V gene are MGHDK and SYGVNS.

The CDR3 DNA reads TGTGCCAGCTCAATGACTCCGATGAATGAGCAGTTCTTC. It specifies CASSMTPMNEQFF. The genes are TRBV18 and TRBJ2-1; D is unresolved. Germline lookup yields CDR1 KGHSH and CDR2 LQKENI. Trimming cost V 5 bases and J 7 bases, with 12 bases left between them. The CDR3 length is 13 residues.

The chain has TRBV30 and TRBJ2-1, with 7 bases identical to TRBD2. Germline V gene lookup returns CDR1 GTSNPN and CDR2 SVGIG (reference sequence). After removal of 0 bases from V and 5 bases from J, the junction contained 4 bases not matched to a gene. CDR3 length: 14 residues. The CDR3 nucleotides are TGTGCCTGGAGTGTTGGCGGGAGTAACAATGAGCAGTTCTTC. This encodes CAWSVGGSNNEQFF.

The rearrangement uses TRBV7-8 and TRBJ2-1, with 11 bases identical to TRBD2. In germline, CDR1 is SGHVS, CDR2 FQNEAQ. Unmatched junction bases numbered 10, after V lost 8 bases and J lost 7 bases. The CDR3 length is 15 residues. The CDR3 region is CASGTVAGGMNEQFF. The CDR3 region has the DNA TGTGCCAGCGGTACCGTAGCGGGAGGGATGAATGAGCAGTTCTTC.

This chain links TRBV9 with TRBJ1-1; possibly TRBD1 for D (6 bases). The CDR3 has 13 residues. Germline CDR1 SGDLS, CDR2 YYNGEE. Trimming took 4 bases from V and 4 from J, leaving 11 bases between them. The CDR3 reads CASSPGAGTEAFF. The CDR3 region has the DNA TGTGCCAGCAGCCCAGGGGCCGGCACTGAAGCTTTCTTT.

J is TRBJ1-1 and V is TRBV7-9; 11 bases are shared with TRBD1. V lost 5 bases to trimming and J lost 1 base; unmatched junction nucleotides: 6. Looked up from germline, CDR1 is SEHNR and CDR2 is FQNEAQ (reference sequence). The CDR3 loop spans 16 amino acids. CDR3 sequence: CASSQGQGGWNTEAFF. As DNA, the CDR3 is TGTGCCAGCAGCCAGGGACAGGGGGGTTGGAACACTGAAGCTTTCTTT.

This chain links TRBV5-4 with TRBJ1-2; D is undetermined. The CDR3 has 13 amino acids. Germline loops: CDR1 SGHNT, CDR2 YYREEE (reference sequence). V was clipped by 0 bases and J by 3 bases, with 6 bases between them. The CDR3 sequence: CASSLGTDYGYTF. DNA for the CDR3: TGTGCCAGCAGCTTGGGGACTGACTATGGCTACACCTTC.

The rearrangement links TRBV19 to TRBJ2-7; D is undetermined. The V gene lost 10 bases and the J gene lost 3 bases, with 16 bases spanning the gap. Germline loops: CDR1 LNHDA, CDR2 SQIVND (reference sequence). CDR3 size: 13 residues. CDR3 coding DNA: TGTGCCACCCGATGGCCCCCCCACTACGAGCAGTACTTC. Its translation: CATRWPPHYEQYF.

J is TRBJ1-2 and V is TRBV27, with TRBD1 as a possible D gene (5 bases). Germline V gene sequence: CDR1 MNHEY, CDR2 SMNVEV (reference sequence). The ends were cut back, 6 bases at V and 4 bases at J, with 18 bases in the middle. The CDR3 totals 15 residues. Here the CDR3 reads CASSLWGTGIYGYTF. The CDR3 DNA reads TGTGCCAGCAGCCTTTGGGGCACAGGAATCTATGGCTACACCTTC.

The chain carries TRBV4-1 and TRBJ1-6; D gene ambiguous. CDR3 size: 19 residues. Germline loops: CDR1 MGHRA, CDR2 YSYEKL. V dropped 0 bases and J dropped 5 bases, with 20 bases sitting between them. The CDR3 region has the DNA TGCGCCAGCAGCCAAGATTCAAGAGTTCGCAGGCCCGATAATTCACCCCTCCACTTT. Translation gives CASSQDSRVRRPDNSPLHF.

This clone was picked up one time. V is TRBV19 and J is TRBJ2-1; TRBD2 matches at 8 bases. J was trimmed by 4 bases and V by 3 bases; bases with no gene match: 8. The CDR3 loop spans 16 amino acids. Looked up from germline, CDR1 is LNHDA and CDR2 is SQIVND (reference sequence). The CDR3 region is CASSIQASGRYNEQFF. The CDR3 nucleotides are TGTGCCAGTAGTATTCAGGCTAGCGGGCGGTACAATGAGCAGTTCTTC. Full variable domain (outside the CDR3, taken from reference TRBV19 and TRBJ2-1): DGGITQSPKYLFRKEGQNVTLSCEQNLNHDAMYWYRQDPGQGLRLIYYSQIVNDFQKGDIAEGYSVSREKKESFPLTVTSAQKNPTAFYLCASSIQASGRYNEQFFGPGTRLTVL.

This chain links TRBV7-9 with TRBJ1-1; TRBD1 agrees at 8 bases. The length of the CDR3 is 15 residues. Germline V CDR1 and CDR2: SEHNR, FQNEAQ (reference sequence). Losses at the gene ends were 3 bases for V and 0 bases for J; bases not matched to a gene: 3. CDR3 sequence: CASSFGTGVNTEAFF. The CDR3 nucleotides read TGTGCCAGCAGCTTCGGGACAGGCGTGAACACTGAAGCTTTCTTT.

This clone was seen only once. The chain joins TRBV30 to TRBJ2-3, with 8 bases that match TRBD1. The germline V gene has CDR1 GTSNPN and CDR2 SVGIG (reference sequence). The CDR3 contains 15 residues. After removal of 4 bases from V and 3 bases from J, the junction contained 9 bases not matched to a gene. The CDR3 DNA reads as TGTGCCTGGACCTACCAGGGGGCGAGTACAGATACGCAGTATTTT. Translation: CAWTYQGASTDTQYF.

CDR3 loop: CASSLGTGANYGYTF. The CDR3 DNA reads TGTGCCAGTAGTCTTGGGACAGGAGCTAACTATGGCTACACCTTC. V and J are TRBV19 and TRBJ1-2, with TRBD1 identical over 8 bases. CDR3 length equals 15 residues. Trimming took 5 bases from V and 0 from J; bases not matched to a gene: 5. CDR1 is LNHDA, CDR2 SQIVND, per germline (reference sequence).

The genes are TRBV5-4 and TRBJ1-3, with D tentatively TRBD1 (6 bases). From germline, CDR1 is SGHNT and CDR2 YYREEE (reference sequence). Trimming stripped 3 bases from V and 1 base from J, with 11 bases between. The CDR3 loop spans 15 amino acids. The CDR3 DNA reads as TGTGCCAGCAGCTCGAAAACAGGGTCTGGAAACACCATATATTTT. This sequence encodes CASSSKTGSGNTIYF. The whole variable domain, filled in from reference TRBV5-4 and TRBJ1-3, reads ETGVTQSPTHLIKTRGQQVTLRCSSQSGHNTVSWYQQALGQGPQFIFQYYREEENGRGNFPPRFSGLQFPNYSSELNVNALELDDSALYLCASSSKTGSGNTIYFGEGSWLTVV.

The CDR3 region has the DNA TGTGCCAGCAGCGTACGGGACAGGGGGGCCCCGGTCACCGGGGAGCTGTTTTTT. Amino acid sequence: CASSVRDRGAPVTGELFF. The chain uses TRBV9 and TRBJ2-2; 11 nucleotides align to TRBD1. The CDR3 is 18 amino acids. J gave up 4 bases and V 1 base, and 9 bases lay outside the gene matches. The germline V gene has CDR1 SGDLS and CDR2 YYNGEE.

CDR3 DNA sequence: TGCGCCAGCAGCCAGGGTCGGGTTAGCTCCTACAATGAGCAGTTCTTC. Amino acid sequence: CASSQGRVSSYNEQFF. The chain is built from TRBV4-1 and TRBJ2-1; D call uncertain. In germline, CDR1 is MGHRA, CDR2 YSYEKL. There are 16 residues in the CDR3. Trimming removed 3 bases from V and 0 bases from J, with 12 bases in between.

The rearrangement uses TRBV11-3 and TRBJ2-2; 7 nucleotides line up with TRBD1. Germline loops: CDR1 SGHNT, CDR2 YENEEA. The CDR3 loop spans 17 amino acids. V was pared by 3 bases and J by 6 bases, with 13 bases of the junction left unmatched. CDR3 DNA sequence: TGTGCCAGCAGCTTTGAGACAGGGCGTCGCTCCGCCGGGGAGCTGTTTTTT. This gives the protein CASSFETGRRSAGELFF.

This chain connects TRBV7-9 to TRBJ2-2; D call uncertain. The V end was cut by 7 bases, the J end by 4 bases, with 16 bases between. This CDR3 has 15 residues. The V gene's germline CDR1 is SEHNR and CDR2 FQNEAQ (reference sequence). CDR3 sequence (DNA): TGTGCCAGCATGCTTCCATTCCCAGGCACCGGGGAGCTGTTTTTT. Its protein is CASMLPFPGTGELFF.